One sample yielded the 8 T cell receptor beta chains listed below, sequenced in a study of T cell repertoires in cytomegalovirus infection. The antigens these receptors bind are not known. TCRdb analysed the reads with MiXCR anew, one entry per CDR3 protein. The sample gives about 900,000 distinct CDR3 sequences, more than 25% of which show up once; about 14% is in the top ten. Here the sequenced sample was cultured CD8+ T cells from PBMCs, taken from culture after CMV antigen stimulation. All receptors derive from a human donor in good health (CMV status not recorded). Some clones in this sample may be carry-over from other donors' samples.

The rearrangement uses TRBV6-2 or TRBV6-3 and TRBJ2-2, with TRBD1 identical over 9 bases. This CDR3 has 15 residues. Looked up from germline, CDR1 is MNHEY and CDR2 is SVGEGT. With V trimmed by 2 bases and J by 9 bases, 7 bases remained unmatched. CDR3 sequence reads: CASSYHRGRTRELFF. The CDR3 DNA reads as TGTGCCAGCAGTTACCACAGGGGGCGGACCAGGGAGCTGTTTTTT.

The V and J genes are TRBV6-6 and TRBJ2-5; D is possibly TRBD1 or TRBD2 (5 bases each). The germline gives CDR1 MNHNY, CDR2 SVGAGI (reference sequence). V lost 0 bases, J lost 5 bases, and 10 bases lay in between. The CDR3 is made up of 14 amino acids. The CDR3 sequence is CASSYSGEGETQYF. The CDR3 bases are TGTGCCAGCAGTTACTCGGGGGAAGGGGAGACCCAGTACTTC.

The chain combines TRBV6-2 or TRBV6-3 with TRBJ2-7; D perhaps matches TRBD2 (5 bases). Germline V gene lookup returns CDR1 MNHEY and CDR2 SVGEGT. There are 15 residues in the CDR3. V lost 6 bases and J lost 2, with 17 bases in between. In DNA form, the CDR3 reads TGTGCCAGCAGACACGCGGTGGAGGCCCCCTACGAGCAGTACTTC. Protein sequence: CASRHAVEAPYEQYF.

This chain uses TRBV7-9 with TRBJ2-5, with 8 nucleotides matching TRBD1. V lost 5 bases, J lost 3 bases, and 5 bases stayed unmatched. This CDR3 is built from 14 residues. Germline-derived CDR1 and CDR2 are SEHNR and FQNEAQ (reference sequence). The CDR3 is CASSRDRGEETQYF. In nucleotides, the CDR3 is TGTGCCAGCAGCCGAGACAGGGGAGAAGAGACCCAGTACTTC. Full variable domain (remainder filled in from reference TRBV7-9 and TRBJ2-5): DTGVSQNPRHKITKRGQNVTFRCDPISEHNRLYWYRQTLGQGPEFLTYFQNEAQLEKSRLLSDRFSAERPKGSFSTLEIQRTEQGDSAMYLCASSRDRGEETQYFGPGTRLLVL.

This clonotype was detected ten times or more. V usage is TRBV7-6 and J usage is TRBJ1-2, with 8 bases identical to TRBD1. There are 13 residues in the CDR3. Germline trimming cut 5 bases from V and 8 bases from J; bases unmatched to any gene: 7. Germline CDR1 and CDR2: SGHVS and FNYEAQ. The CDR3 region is CASSLDRAGGYTF. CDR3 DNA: TGTGCCAGCAGCCTGGACAGGGCTGGCGGCTACACCTTC.

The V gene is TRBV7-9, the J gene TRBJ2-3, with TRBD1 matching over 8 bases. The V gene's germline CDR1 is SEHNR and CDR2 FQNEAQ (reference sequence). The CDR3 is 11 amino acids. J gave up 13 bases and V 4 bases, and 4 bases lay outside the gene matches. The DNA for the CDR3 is TGTGCCAGCAGCTATGAGACAGGGGAGTATTTT. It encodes CASSYETGEYF.

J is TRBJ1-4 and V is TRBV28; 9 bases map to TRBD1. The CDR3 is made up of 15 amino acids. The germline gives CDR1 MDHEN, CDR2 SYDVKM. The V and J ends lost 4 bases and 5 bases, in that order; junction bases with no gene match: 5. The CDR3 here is CASSSTTGGNEKLFF. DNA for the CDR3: TGTGCCAGCAGTTCAACGACAGGGGGAAATGAAAAACTGTTTTTT.

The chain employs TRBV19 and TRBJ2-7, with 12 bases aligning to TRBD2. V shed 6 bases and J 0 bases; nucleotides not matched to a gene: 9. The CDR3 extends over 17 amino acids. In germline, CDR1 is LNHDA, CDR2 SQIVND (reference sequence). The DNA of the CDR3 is TGTGCCAGTAGGATCACTAGCGGGGGGATACACTCCTACGAGCAGTACTTC. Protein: CASRITSGGIHSYEQYF.